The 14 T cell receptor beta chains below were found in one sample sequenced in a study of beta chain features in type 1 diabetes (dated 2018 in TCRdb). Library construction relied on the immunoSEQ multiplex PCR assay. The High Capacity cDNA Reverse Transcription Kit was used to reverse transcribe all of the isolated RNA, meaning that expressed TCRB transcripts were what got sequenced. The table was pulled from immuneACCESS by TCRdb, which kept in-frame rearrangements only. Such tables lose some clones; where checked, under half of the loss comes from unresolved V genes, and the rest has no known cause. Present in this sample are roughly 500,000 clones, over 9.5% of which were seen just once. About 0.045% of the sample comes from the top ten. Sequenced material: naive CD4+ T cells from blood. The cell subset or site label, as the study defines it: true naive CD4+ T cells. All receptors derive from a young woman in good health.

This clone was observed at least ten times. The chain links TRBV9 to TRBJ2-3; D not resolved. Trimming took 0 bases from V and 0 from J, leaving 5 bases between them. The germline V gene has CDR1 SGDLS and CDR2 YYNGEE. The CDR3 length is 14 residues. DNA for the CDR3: TGTGCCAGCAGCGTAGTCACTAGCACAGATACGCAGTATTTT. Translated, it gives CASSVVTSTDTQYF.

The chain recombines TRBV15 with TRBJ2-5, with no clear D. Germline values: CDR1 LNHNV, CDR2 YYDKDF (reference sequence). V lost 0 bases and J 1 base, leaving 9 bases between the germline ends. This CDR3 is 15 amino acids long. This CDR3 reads CATSRDPIFQETQYF. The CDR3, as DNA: TGTGCCACCAGCAGAGACCCGATTTTCCAAGAGACCCAGTACTTC. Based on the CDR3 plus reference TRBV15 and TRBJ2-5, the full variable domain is DAMVIQNPRYQVTQFGKPVTLSCSQTLNHNVMYWYQQKSSQAPKLLFHYYDKDFNNEADTPDNFQSRRPNTSFCFLDIRSPGLGDTAMYLCATSRDPIFQETQYFGPGTRLLVL.

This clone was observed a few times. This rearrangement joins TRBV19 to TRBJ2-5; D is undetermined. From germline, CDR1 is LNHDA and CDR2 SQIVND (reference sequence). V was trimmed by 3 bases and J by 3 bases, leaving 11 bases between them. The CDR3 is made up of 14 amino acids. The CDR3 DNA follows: TGTGCCAGTAGTATGACCAGGTCGGAAGAGACCCAGTACTTC. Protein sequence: CASSMTRSEETQYF.

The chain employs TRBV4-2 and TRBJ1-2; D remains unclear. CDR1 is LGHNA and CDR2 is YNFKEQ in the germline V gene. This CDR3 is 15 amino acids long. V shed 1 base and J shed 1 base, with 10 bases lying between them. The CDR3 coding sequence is TGTGCCAGCAGCCAAGCGGGGAATGGTAACTATGGCTACACCTTC. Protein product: CASSQAGNGNYGYTF.

The CDR3 DNA reads TGTGCCAGCAGCGGGAGGGCCGGCTCAGATACGCAGTATTTT. Protein sequence: CASSGRAGSDTQYF. The chain recombines TRBV2 with TRBJ2-3; 8 nucleotides match TRBD2. Trimming at V came to 6 bases and at J to 4 bases, leaving 6 bases not matched to a gene. Looked up from germline, CDR1 is SNHLY and CDR2 is FYNNEI. This CDR3 contains 14 residues.

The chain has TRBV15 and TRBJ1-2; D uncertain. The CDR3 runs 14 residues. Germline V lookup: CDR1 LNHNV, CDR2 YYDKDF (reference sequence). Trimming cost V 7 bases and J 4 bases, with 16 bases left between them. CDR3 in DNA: TGTGCCACCACCGGAGAAAGAGGAAGCTATGGCTACACCTTC. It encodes CATTGERGSYGYTF.

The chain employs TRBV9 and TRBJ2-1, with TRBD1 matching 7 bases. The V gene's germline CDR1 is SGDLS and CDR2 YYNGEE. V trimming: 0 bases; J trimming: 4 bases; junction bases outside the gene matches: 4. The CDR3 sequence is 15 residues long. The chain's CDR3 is CASSVVGDRYNEQFF. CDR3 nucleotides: TGTGCCAGCAGCGTAGTCGGGGACAGATACAATGAGCAGTTCTTC.

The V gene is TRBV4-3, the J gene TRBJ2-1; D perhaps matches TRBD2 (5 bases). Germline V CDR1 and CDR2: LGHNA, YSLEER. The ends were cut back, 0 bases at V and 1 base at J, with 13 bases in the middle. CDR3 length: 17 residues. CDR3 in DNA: TGCGCCAGCAGCCAAGAACTAGGCTCTAGGTCCTACAATGAGCAGTTCTTC. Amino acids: CASSQELGSRSYNEQFF.

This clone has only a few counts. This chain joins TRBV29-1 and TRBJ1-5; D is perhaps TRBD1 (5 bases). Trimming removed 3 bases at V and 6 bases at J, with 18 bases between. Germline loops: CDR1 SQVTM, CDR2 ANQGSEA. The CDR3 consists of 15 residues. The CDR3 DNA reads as TGCAGCGTTGACGGGGCCGGGGGAAGGAGTCAGCCCCAGCATTTT. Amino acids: CSVDGAGGRSQPQHF.

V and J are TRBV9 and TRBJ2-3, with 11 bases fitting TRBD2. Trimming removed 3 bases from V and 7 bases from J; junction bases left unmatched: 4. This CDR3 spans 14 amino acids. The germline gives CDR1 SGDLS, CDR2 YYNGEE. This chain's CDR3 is CASSGLAGLNTQYF. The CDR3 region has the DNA TGTGCCAGCAGCGGACTAGCGGGGTTGAATACGCAGTATTTT.

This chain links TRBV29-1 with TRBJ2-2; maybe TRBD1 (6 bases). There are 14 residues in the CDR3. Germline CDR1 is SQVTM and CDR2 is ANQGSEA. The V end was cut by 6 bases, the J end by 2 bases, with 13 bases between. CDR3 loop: CSVRWGPNTGELFF. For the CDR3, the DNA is TGCAGCGTCCGGTGGGGGCCTAACACCGGGGAGCTGTTTTTT.

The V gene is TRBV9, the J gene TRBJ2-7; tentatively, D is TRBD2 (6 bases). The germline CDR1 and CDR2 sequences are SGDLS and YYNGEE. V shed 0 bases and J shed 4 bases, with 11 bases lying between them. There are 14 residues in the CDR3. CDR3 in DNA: TGTGCCAGCAGCGTAGATGTAGGGACTTACGAGCAGTACTTC. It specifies CASSVDVGTYEQYF.

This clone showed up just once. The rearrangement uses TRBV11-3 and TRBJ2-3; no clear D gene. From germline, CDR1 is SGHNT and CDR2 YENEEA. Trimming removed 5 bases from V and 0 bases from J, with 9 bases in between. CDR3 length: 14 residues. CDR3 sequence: CASSPQLSTDTQYF. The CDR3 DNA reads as TGTGCCAGCAGCCCGCAACTTAGCACAGATACGCAGTATTTT. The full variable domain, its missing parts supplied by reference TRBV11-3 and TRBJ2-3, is EAGVVQSPRYKIIEKKQPVAFWCNPISGHNTLYWYLQNLGQGPELLIRYENEEAVDDSQLPKDRFSAERLKGVDSTLKIQPAELGDSAVYLCASSPQLSTDTQYFGPGTRLTVL.

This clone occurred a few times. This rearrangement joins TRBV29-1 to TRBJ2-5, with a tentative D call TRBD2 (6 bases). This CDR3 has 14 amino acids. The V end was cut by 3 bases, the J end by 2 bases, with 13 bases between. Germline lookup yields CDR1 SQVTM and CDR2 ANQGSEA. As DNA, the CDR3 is TGCAGCGTTGACGGGAGTTGGGGGCAAGAGACCCAGTACTTC. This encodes CSVDGSWGQETQYF.